This T cell receptor (beta chain) was sequenced during a study of T cell repertoires in cytomegalovirus infection (dated by TCRdb to the late 2010s). In the study overall: Recently identified HLA-C-restricted CMV epitopes, whose presentation resists viral immunomodulation, were targeted by peptide stimulations together with well-studied HLA-B-restricted epitopes. Donor HLA type was relevant to the analysis, as public TCR beta signatures indicated carriage of CMV infection together with the matching HLA type.

The treatment or condition label corresponds to: in vitro stimulation with specific CMV peptide epitopes to enrich CMV-specific T cells. Sequencing instrument: Illumina HiSeq 1500. TCRdb's own reprocessing of the public reads used fastp at Q25 and MiXCR and kept productive beta chains. Rows are unified per CDR3 protein, each entry keeping the most common DNA and genes. The sample table shows approximately 990,000 distinct CDR3 sequences, and approximately 33% are seen once. Around 15% of the sample goes to the ten largest clones. CDR1 and CDR2, looked up from the germline V gene, are SGHVS and FQNEAQ. The CDR3 measures 19 amino acids from cysteine to phenylalanine. The sequence is cut down to CDR3 DNA, 57 bases in frame from base 1. Trimming costs V 2 bases and J 6 bases, and their ends lie 26 bases apart. Broader findings and caveats from the paper: Cumulative frequency of public TCR beta family members discriminated carriers of CMV infection plus the relevant HLA type in this cohort and an independent roughly 330-donor cohort. The ex vivo response was dominated by HLA-C-restricted CMV-specific TCR beta clonotypes, which also provided the single most frequent clonotype in two of eight donors.

This clonotype was counted many times. It has no known antigen specificity. Per-base quality was not reported, and no clone a single base away is much larger than it. The sequence was collected from a human donor in good health (CMV status not recorded). Some clones in this sample may be carry-over from other donors' samples. The rearranged chain carries TRBV7-8 and TRBJ2-1, with TRBD2 as a weak D call on 6 bases. Sequenced material: cultured CD8+ T cells from PBMCs, taken from culture after CMV antigen stimulation. The CDR3 reads CASSLNGGQGHDYGNEQFF. The nucleotide sequence reads as follows: TGTGCCAGCAGCTTAAATGGAGGGCAGGGTCACGACTACGGCAATGAGCAGTTCTTC.